The 4 T cell receptor beta chains listed next were all sequenced from one sample in a study of technical replicates of blood from several donors. Sequenced by immunoSEQ multiplex PCR; TCRdb stores in-frame clones only, minus some. The profile shows 70,000 or so clones, almost 99% of them singletons. Material for sequencing was T cells isolated from PBMCs. All receptors derive from a human donor in good health.

The V gene is TRBV30, the J gene TRBJ1-5, with D perhaps matching TRBD1 (6 bases). V was pared by 3 bases and J by 5 bases, with 17 bases between. Germline V lookup: CDR1 GTSNPN, CDR2 SVGIG (reference sequence). This CDR3 contains 15 residues. The CDR3 DNA follows: TGTGCCTGGAGCTCAGGGGTGCGGCTTGATCAGCCCCAGCATTTT. Protein: CAWSSGVRLDQPQHF.

The V call is TRBV27, the J call TRBJ2-7, with 7 positions matching TRBD2. The germline V gene has CDR1 MNHEY and CDR2 SMNVEV (reference sequence). This CDR3 contains 13 residues. V shed 6 bases and J 7 bases; nucleotides not matched to a gene: 9. CDR3 in amino acids: CASRAGPLGEQYF. The DNA for the CDR3 is TGTGCCAGCAGAGCGGGACCCTTAGGGGAGCAGTACTTC.

This chain uses TRBV28 with TRBJ1-5; D uncertain. This CDR3 is built from 16 residues. Trimming removed 6 bases from V and 3 bases from J, with 18 bases in between. Germline V gene sequence: CDR1 MDHEN, CDR2 SYDVKM. CDR3 bases: TGTGCCAGCAGCAACCTTCAACAGTTACACAATCAGCCCCAGCATTTT. Residues: CASSNLQQLHNQPQHF.

This clone was recorded only once. The chain is built from TRBV4-1 and TRBJ2-3; 11 bases are a match to TRBD2. V gave up 4 bases and J gave up 4 bases; unmatched junction bases: 4. The CDR3 is 15 amino acids. CDR1 is MGHRA, CDR2 YSYEKL, per germline. The CDR3 nucleotides read TGCGCCAGCAGCCTGGGACTAGCGGTCTCAGATACGCAGTATTTT. This encodes CASSLGLAVSDTQYF.